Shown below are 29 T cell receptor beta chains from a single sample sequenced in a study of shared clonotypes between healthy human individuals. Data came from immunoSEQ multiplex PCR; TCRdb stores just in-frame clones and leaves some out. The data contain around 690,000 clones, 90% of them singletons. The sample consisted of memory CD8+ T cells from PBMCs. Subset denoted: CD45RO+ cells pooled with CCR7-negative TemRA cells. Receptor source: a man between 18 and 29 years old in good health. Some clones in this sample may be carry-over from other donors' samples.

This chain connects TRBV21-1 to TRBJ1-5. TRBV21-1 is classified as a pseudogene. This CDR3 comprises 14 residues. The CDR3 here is CASSPRSSNQPQHF. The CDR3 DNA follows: TGTGCCAGCAGCCCTAGGAGTAGCAATCAGCCCCAGCATTTT.

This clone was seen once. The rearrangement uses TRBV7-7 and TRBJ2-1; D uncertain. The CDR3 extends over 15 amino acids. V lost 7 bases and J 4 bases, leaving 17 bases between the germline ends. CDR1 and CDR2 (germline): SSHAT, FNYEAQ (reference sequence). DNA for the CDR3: TGTGCCAGCACCCTAGGCGGTTCCGTTTACAATGAGCAGTTCTTC. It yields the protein CASTLGGSVYNEQFF.

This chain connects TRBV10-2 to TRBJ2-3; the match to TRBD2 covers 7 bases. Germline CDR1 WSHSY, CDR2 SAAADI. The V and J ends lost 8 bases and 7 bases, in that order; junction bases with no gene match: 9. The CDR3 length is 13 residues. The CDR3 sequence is CASREDFLYTQYF. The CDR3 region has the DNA TGCGCCAGCCGGGAGGACTTCCTTTATACGCAGTATTTT.

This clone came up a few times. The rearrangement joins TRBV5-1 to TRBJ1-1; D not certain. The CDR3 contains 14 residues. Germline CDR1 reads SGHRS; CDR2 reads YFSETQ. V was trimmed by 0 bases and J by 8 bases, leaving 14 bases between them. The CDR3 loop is CASSLASGLPEAFF. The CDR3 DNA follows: TGCGCCAGCAGCTTGGCGTCCGGTCTTCCCGAAGCTTTCTTT.

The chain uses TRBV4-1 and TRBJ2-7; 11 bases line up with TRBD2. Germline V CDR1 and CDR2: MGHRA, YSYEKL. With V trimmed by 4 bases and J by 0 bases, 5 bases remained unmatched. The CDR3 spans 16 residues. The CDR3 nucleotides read TGCGCCAGCAGCCCGAAGACTAGCGGGGTCTCCTACGAGCAGTACTTC. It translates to CASSPKTSGVSYEQYF.

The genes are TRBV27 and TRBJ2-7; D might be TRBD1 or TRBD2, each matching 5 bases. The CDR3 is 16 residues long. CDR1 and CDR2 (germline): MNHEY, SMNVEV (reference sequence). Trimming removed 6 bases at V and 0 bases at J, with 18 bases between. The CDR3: CASSPSVGPTSYEQYF. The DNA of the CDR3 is TGTGCCAGCAGCCCCTCGGTGGGACCAACCTCCTACGAGCAGTACTTC.

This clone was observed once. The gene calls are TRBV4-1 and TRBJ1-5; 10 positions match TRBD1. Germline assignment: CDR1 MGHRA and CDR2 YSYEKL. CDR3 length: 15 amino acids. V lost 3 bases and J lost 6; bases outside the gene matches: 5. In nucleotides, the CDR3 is TGCGCCAGCAGCCAGTGGACAGGGGGGAGTCAGCCCCAGCATTTT. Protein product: CASSQWTGGSQPQHF.

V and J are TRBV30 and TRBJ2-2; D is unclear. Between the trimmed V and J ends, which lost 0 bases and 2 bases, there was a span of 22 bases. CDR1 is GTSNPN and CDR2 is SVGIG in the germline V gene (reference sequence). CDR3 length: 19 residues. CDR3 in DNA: TGTGCCTGGAGTGTACGACGGTACCAACTAACCTCAAACACCGGGGAGCTGTTTTTT. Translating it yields CAWSVRRYQLTSNTGELFF.

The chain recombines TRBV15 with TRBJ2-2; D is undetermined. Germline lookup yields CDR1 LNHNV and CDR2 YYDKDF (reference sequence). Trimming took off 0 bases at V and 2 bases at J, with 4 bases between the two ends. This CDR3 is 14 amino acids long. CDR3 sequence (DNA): TGTGCCACCAGCAGAGAATTAAACACCGGGGAGCTGTTTTTT. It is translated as CATSRELNTGELFF. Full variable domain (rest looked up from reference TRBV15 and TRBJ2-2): DAMVIQNPRYQVTQFGKPVTLSCSQTLNHNVMYWYQQKSSQAPKLLFHYYDKDFNNEADTPDNFQSRRPNTSFCFLDIRSPGLGDTAMYLCATSRELNTGELFFGEGSRLTVL.

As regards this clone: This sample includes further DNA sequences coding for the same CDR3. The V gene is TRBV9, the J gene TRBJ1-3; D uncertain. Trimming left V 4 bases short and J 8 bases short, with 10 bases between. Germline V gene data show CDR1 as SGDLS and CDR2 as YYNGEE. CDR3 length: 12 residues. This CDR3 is CASSPTRDTIYF. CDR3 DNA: TGTGCCAGCAGCCCTACGAGGGACACCATATATTTT.

Written as DNA, the CDR3 is TGTGCCAGCAGCTGGACAGAAGGCTACACCTTC. This codes for CASSWTEGYTF. The chain employs TRBV7-9 and TRBJ1-2; TRBD1 is a possible D gene (6 bases). CDR3 length: 11 amino acids. Germline V gene data show CDR1 as SEHNR and CDR2 as FQNEAQ (reference sequence). Trimming left V 4 bases short and J 8 bases short, with 8 bases between.

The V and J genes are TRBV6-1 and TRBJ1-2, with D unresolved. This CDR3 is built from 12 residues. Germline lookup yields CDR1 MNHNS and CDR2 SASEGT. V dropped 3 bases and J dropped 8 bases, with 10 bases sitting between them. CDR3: CASSDRALGYTF. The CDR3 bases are TGTGCCAGCAGTGACAGAGCCCTGGGCTACACCTTC.

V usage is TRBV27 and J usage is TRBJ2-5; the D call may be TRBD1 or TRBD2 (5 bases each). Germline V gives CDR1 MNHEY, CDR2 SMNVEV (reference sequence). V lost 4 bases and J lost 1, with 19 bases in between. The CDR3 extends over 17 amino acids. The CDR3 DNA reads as TGTGCCAGCAGTTACCGGGGCAGAGGAAGGATCCAAGAGACCCAGTACTTC. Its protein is CASSYRGRGRIQETQYF.

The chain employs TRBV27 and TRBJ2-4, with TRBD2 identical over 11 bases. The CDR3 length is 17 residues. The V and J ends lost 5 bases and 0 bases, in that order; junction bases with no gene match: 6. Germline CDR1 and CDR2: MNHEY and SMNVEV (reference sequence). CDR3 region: CASSPGTSGLAKNIQYF. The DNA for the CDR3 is TGTGCCAGCAGTCCAGGGACTAGCGGTCTAGCCAAAAACATTCAGTACTTC.

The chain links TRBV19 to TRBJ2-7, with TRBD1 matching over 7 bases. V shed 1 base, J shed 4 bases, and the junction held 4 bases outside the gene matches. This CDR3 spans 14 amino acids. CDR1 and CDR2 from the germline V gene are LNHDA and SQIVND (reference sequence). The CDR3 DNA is TGTGCCAGTAGTATAGGAAGGGGGCAGTACGAGCAGTACTTC. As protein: CASSIGRGQYEQYF.

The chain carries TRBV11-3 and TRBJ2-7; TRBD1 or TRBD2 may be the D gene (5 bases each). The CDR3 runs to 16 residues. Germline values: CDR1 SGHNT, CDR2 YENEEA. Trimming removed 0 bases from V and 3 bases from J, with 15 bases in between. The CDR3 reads CASSLDLLRGCYEQYF. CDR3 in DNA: TGTGCCAGCAGCTTAGATCTTTTGAGGGGATGCTACGAGCAGTACTTC.

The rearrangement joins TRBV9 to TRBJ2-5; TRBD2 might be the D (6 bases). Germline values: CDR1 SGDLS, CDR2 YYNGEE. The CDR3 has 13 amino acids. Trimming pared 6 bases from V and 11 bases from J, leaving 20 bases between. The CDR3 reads CASKDRESGEQYF. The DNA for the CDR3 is TGTGCCAGCAAAGACCGGGAGTCGGGAGAGCAGTACTTC.

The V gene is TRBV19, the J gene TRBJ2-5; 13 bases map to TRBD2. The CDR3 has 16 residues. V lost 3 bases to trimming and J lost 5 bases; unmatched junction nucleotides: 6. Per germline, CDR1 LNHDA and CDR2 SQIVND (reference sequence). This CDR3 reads CASSMWTSGSEETQYF. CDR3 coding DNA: TGTGCCAGTAGTATGTGGACTAGCGGGAGTGAGGAGACCCAGTACTTC.

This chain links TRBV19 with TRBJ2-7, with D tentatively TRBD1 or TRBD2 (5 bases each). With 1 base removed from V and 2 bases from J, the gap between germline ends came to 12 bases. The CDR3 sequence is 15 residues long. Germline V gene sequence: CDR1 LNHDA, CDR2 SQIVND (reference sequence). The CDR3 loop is CASSIGYGGAYEQYF. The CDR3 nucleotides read TGTGCCAGTAGTATAGGGTATGGGGGAGCCTACGAGCAGTACTTC.

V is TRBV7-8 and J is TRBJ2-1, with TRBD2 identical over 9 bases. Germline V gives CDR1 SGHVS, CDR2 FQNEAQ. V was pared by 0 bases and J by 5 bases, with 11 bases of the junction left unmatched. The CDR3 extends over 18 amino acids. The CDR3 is CASSLARRLAGLNNEQFF. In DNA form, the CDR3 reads TGTGCCAGCAGCTTAGCGAGGAGGCTAGCGGGACTAAACAATGAGCAGTTCTTC.

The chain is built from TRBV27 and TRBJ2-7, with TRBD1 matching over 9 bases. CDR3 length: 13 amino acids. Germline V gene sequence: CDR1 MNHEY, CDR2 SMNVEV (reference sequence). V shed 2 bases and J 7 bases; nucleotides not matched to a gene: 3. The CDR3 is CASSLRTGVEQYF. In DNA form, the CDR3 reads TGTGCCAGCAGTTTAAGGACAGGGGTTGAGCAGTACTTC.

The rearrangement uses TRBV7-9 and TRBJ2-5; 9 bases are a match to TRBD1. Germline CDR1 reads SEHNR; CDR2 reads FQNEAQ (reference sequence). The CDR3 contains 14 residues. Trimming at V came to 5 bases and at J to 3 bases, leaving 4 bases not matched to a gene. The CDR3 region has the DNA TGTGCCAGCAGCCAGAGGACAGGGGAAGAGACCCAGTACTTC. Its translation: CASSQRTGEETQYF.

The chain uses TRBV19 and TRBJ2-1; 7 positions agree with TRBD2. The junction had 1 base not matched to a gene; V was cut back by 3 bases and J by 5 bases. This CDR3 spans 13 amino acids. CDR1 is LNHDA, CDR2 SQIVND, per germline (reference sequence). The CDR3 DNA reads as TGTGCCAGTAGTATGACTAGCAACAATGAGCAGTTCTTC. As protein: CASSMTSNNEQFF.

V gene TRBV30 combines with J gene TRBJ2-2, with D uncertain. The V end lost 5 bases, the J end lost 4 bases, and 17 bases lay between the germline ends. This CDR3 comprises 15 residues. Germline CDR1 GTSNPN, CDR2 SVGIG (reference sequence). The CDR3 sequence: CAWRLPADATGELFF. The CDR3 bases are TGTGCCTGGCGGTTACCAGCCGACGCCACCGGGGAGCTGTTTTTT. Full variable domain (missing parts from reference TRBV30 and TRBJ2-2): SQTIHQWPATLVQPVGSPLSLECTVEGTSNPNLYWYRQAAGRGLQLLFYSVGIGQISSEVPQNLSASRPQDRQFILSSKKLLLSDSGFYLCAWRLPADATGELFFGEGSRLTVL.

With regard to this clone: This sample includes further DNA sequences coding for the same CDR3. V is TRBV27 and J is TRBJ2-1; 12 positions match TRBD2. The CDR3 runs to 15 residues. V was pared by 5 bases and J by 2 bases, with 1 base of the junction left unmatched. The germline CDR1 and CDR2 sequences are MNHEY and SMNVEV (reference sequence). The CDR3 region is CASSLAGGPYNEQFF. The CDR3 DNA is TGTGCCAGCAGTCTAGCGGGAGGGCCCTACAATGAGCAGTTCTTC.

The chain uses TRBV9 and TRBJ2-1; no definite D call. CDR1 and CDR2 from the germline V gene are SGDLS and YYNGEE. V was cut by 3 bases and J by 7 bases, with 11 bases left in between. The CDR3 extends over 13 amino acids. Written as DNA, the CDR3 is TGTGCCAGCAGCGAGGCACTTTTTAATGAGCAGTTCTTC. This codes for CASSEALFNEQFF.

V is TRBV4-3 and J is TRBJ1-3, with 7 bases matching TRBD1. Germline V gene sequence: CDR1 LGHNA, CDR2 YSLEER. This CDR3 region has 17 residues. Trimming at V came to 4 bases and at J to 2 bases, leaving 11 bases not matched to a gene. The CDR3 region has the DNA TGCGCCAGCAGCCGCCTACAGGGGAGGTATCCTGGAAACACCATATATTTT. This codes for CASSRLQGRYPGNTIYF.

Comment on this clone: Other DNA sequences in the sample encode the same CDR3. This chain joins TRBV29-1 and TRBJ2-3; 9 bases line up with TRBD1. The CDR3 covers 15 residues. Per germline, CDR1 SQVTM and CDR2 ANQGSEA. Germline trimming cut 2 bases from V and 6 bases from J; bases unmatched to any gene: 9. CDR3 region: CSVEMGGQGYDTQYF. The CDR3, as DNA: TGCAGCGTTGAAATGGGAGGACAGGGGTACGATACGCAGTATTTT.

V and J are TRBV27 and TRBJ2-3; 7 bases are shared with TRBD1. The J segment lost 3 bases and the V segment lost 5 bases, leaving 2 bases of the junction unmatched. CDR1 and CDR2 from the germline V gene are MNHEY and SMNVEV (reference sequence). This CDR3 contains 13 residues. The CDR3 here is CASSGTDTDTQYF. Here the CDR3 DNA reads TGTGCCAGCAGTGGGACAGATACAGATACGCAGTATTTT.